Following are 22 T cell receptor beta chains from one sample sequenced in a study of blood T cells in healthy people across ages. A second PCR, run for about 7 to 11 cycles, used a sample-barcoded 5' primer plus a J-beta primer mix. TCRdb ran MiXCR on the 5' RACE reads and lists one entry per CDR3 protein. The sample carries about 640,000 distinct CDR3 sequences, under 65% recorded once. Sequencing was done on a sample of blood. Receptors originate from a man in his sixties in good health.

The chain couples TRBV12-3 or TRBV12-4 to TRBJ2-5, with 7 nucleotides matching TRBD2. V gave up 5 bases and J gave up 2 bases; unmatched junction bases: 11. This CDR3 has 16 amino acids. CDR3 bases: TGTGCCAGCAGTCAGTGGGGAGGGGCAGGACAAGAGACCCAGTACTTC. Protein product: CASSQWGGAGQETQYF.

This clonotype has just a few counts. This chain joins TRBV12-3 or TRBV12-4 and TRBJ2-3; TRBD2 aligns across 8 bases. The CDR3 contains 15 residues. Losses at the gene ends were 2 bases for V and 1 base for J; bases not matched to a gene: 2. CDR3 sequence reads: CASSLSGGRTDTQYF. CDR3 DNA sequence: TGTGCCAGCAGTTTAAGCGGGGGACGCACAGATACGCAGTATTTT.

This clonotype has a handful of counts. The J gene is TRBJ1-2, the V gene TRBV3-1; D is unclear. The CDR3 has 12 amino acids. V shed 5 bases and J shed 8 bases, with 12 bases lying between them. Looked up from germline, CDR1 is LGHDT and CDR2 is YNNKEL (reference sequence). For the CDR3, the DNA is TGTGCCAGCAGCGCATGGGAGGGCGGCTACACCTTC. Protein: CASSAWEGGYTF.

A remark on this clonotype: The germline gene is not matched at one end of the junction; a read error may be the cause. The genes are TRBV24-1 and TRBJ2-3, with D possibly called TRBD1 or TRBD2 (6 bases each). Looked up from germline, CDR1 is KGHDR and CDR2 is SFDVKD. This CDR3 has 15 amino acids. The CDR3: CAASSVGGLPDTQYF. CDR3 sequence (DNA): TGTGCCGCCAGTAGTGTGGGGGGCCTCCCAGATACGCAGTATTTT.

The gene calls are TRBV12-3 or TRBV12-4 and TRBJ2-7; TRBD2 aligns across 10 bases. The CDR3 is 15 residues long. V lost 5 bases, J lost 3 bases, and 7 bases stayed unmatched. The CDR3 bases are TGTGCCAGCAGTCCGGGCTCTAGCGGGAGCTACGAGCAGTACTTC. Translating gives CASSPGSSGSYEQYF.

This clonotype was observed once. The V call is TRBV7-2, the J call TRBJ2-3; 10 nucleotides align to TRBD2. The CDR3 totals 18 residues. Per germline, CDR1 SGHTA and CDR2 FQGNSA. V shed 1 base and J 0 bases; nucleotides not matched to a gene: 7. CDR3 in DNA: TGTGCCAGCAGCTTAGGGGCAGCGGGGGGGCCCAGCACAGATACGCAGTATTTT. Its protein is CASSLGAAGGPSTDTQYF.

The genes are TRBV7-9 and TRBJ2-4; D possibly corresponds to TRBD2 (6 bases). Germline lookup yields CDR1 SEHNR and CDR2 FQNEAQ (reference sequence). This CDR3 contains 13 residues. V was shortened by 3 bases and J by 5 bases, with 8 bases between the two germline ends. This CDR3 reads CASSFGLQNIQYF. CDR3 in DNA: TGTGCCAGCAGCTTTGGACTACAAAACATTCAGTACTTC.

This clonotype was detected many times. The rearrangement joins TRBV20-1 to TRBJ2-4, with D possibly being TRBD1 (6 bases). From germline, CDR1 is DFQATT and CDR2 SNEGSKA (reference sequence). The CDR3 is made up of 16 amino acids. Trimming shortened V by 3 bases and J by 2 bases, and 17 bases separated the two germline ends. CDR3 sequence: CSASEDYRETKNIQYF. The CDR3, as DNA: TGCAGTGCTAGTGAAGATTACAGGGAAACCAAAAACATTCAGTACTTC.

This clonotype was counted only a few times. The chain recombines TRBV29-1 with TRBJ2-7, with D uncertain. The V end lost 4 bases, the J end lost 3 bases, and 10 bases lay between the germline ends. CDR3 length equals 12 residues. Looked up from germline, CDR1 is SQVTM and CDR2 is ANQGSEA. The CDR3 sequence is CSVGPSGYEQYF. The CDR3 nucleotides are TGCAGCGTTGGCCCTTCCGGCTACGAGCAGTACTTC.

The J gene is TRBJ2-3, the V gene TRBV20-1; D is possibly TRBD1 (5 bases). Germline lookup yields CDR1 DFQATT and CDR2 SNEGSKA (reference sequence). The V end was cut by 4 bases, the J end by 5 bases, with 13 bases between. The CDR3 has 13 amino acids. CDR3 DNA sequence: TGCAGTGCTATAGGCTGGACAATAGATACGCAGTATTTT. It codes for CSAIGWTIDTQYF.

V usage is TRBV20-1 and J usage is TRBJ2-5; TRBD2 aligns across 9 bases. This CDR3 has 15 residues. V shed 6 bases, J shed 2 bases, and the junction held 10 bases outside the gene matches. Germline V gene data show CDR1 as DFQATT and CDR2 as SNEGSKA (reference sequence). This CDR3 reads CSATQASGVQETQYF. The CDR3 coding sequence is TGCAGTGCCACCCAGGCTAGCGGGGTACAAGAGACCCAGTACTTC.

The chain has TRBV6-5 and TRBJ1-2; D uncertain. Germline V gives CDR1 MNHEY, CDR2 SVGAGI. The CDR3 has 11 residues. Deletions cut 6 bases from V and 6 bases from J, with 8 bases between. CDR3 sequence: CASSTLDGYTF. The CDR3 nucleotides read TGTGCCAGCAGCACCTTAGATGGCTACACCTTC.

The chain has TRBV11-2 and TRBJ2-3, with 7 positions matching TRBD1. This CDR3 contains 16 residues. V gave up 2 bases and J gave up 2 bases; unmatched junction bases: 7. Germline-derived CDR1 and CDR2 are SGHAT and FQNNGV. CDR3 sequence reads: CASSLWGTVPTDTQYF. The CDR3 DNA sequence: TGTGCCAGCAGCTTATGGGGGACAGTTCCCACAGATACGCAGTATTTT.

This chain joins TRBV2 and TRBJ2-5; weak D call: TRBD1 (5 bases). Gene TRBJ2-7 matches the end of the DNA better, so the J call may be wrong. The CDR3 length is 12 residues. CDR1 and CDR2 (germline): SNHLY, FYNNEI. CDR3 amino acids: CATGSLGNEQYF. CDR3 in DNA: TGTGCCACAGGGTCCCTGGGGAACGAGCAGTACTTC.

The rearrangement joins TRBV7-2 to TRBJ1-2; possibly TRBD1 for D (5 bases). This CDR3 comprises 15 residues. Germline CDR1 SGHTA, CDR2 FQGNSA. Between the trimmed V and J ends, which lost 5 bases and 4 bases, there was a span of 17 bases. The CDR3 loop reads CASSPRGKRGYGYTF. CDR3 sequence (DNA): TGTGCCAGCAGCCCCCGTGGGAAAAGGGGCTATGGCTACACCTTC.

The rearrangement links TRBV6-6 to TRBJ2-1; 8 bases fit TRBD1. Losses at the gene ends were 7 bases for V and 0 bases for J; bases not matched to a gene: 2. The CDR3 has 14 residues. CDR1 and CDR2 from the germline V gene are MNHNY and SVGAGI (reference sequence). The CDR3 DNA sequence: TGTGCCAGCACCAGGGGGCCCTCCTACAATGAGCAGTTCTTC. Amino acids: CASTRGPSYNEQFF.

V is TRBV29-1 and J is TRBJ1-2; TRBD1 is a possible D gene (5 bases). The CDR3 has 11 amino acids. V was clipped by 2 bases and J by 7 bases, with 8 bases between them. Germline CDR1 and CDR2: SQVTM and ANQGSEA. CDR3 DNA sequence: TGCAGCGTTGAACAGGGAGCTGGCTACACCTTC. Amino acid sequence: CSVEQGAGYTF.

This chain joins TRBV3-1 and TRBJ1-1; the D gene is possibly TRBD1 (5 bases). The CDR3 sequence is 17 residues long. V dropped 2 bases and J dropped 3 bases, with 19 bases sitting between them. Germline V lookup: CDR1 LGHDT, CDR2 YNNKEL (reference sequence). CDR3 sequence (DNA): TGTGCCAGCAGCCAATCCCGGGGCGCTCTAGCGGACACTGAAGCTTTCTTT. Translated, it gives CASSQSRGALADTEAFF.

This chain connects TRBV12-3 or TRBV12-4 to TRBJ1-2; D is ambiguous. The CDR3 spans 13 residues. Trimming stripped 7 bases from V and 4 bases from J, with 13 bases between. The CDR3 sequence is CASTLANSYGYTF. CDR3 sequence (DNA): TGTGCCAGCACCCTAGCGAACAGCTATGGCTACACCTTC.

This clonotype was observed a handful of times. This chain connects TRBV6-6 to TRBJ1-1; D is perhaps TRBD1 (6 bases). Germline values: CDR1 MNHNY, CDR2 SVGAGI (reference sequence). This CDR3 has 15 residues. Trimming pared 6 bases from V and 6 bases from J, leaving 20 bases between. The CDR3 region has the DNA TGTGCCAGCAGCCCAACCACCTACAGGGATGCTGAAGCTTTCTTT. This encodes CASSPTTYRDAEAFF.

The J gene is TRBJ2-4, the V gene TRBV7-9; D is perhaps TRBD2 (5 bases). Trimming pared 4 bases from V and 3 bases from J, leaving 19 bases between. The germline V gene encodes CDR1 SEHNR and CDR2 FQNEAQ (reference sequence). There are 17 residues in the CDR3. The CDR3 region has the DNA TGTGCCAGCAGCTCCCGTTTAGGGAGTAGGGACAAAAACATTCAGTACTTC. Translating it yields CASSSRLGSRDKNIQYF.

The chain carries TRBV28 and TRBJ2-2; 7 nucleotides align to TRBD2. CDR1 and CDR2 (germline): MDHEN, SYDVKM. The ends lost 3 bases at V and 0 bases at J; junction bases unmatched: 4. The CDR3 spans 16 residues. CDR3 DNA: TGTGCCAGCAGTTTGAGCCTAGCGGCGAACACCGGGGAGCTGTTTTTT. It encodes CASSLSLAANTGELFF.